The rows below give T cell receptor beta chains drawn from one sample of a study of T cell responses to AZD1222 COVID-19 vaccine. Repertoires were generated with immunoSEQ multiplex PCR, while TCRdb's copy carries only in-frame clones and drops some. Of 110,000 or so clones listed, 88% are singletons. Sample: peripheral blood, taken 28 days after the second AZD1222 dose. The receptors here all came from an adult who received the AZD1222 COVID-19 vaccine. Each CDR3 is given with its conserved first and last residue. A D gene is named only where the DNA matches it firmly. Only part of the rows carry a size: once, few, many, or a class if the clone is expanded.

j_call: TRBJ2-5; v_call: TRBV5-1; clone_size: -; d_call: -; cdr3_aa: CASSLAKGFAGAGETQYF; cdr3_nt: TGCGCCAGCAGCTTGGCCAAGGGTTTTGCAGGGGCGGGAGAGACCCAGTACTTC
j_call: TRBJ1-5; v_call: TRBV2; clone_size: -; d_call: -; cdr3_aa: CASSVRPDQPQHF; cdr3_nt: TGTGCCAGCAGTGTTCGACCGGATCAGCCCCAGCATTTT
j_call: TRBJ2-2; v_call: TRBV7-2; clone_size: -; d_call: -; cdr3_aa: CASSDSGLHTGELFF; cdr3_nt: TGTGCCAGCAGCGACTCAGGTCTCCACACCGGGGAGCTGTTTTTT
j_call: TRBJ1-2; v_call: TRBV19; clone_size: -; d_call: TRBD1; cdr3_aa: CASSTLAWTGPNYGYTF; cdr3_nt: TGTGCCAGTAGTACGCTCGCCTGGACAGGGCCTAACTATGGCTACACCTTC
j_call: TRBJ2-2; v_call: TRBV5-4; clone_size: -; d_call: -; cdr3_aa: CASSFFMGAGELFF; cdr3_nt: TGTGCCAGCAGCTTTTTTATGGGAGCCGGGGAGCTGTTTTTT
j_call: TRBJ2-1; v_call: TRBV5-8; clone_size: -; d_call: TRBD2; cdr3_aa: CASSVGTSVYNEQFF; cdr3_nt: TGTGCCAGCAGCGTCGGGACTAGCGTTTACAATGAGCAGTTCTTC
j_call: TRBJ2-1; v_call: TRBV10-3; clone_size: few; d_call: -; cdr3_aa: CAISARVAYNEQFF; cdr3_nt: TGTGCCATCAGTGCCAGGGTCGCATACAATGAGCAGTTCTTC
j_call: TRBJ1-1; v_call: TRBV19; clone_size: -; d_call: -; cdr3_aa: CASSIELGAEAFF; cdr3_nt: TGTGCCAGTAGTATTGAATTAGGGGCTGAAGCTTTCTTT
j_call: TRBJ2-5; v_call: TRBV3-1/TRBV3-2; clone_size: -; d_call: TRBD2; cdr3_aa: CASSLSGGQETQYF; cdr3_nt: TGTGCCAGCAGCCTAAGCGGGGGCCAAGAGACCCAGTACTTC
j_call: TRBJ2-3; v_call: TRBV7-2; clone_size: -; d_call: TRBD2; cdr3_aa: CASSFHGSGYGDTQYF; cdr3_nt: TGTGCCAGCAGCTTTCATGGTAGCGGGTATGGGGATACGCAGTATTTT
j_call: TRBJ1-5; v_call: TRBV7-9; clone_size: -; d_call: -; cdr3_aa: CASSPRGGNNQPQHF; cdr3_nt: TGTGCCAGCAGCCCGCGGGGCGGAAACAATCAGCCCCAGCATTTT
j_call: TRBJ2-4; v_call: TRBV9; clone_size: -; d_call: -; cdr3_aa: CASSGSDTSSKNIQYF; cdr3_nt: TGTGCCAGCAGCGGAAGTGACACCTCCTCTAAAAACATTCAGTACTTC
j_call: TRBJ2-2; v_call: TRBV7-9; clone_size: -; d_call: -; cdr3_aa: CAINTGELFF; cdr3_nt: TGTGCCATCAACACCGGGGAGCTGTTTTTT
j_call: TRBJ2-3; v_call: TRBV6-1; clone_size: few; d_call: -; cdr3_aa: CASSEVMGATDTQYF; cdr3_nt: TGTGCCAGCAGTGAAGTAATGGGGGCCACAGATACGCAGTATTTT
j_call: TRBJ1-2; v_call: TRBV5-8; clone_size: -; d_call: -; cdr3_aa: CASSLSRQGYGYTF; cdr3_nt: TGTGCCAGCAGCTTGAGTCGCCAGGGCTATGGCTACACCTTC
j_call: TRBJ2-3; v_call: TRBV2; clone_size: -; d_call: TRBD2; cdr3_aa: CASTPLGSGGARDTQYF; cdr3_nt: TGTGCCAGCACCCCTCTGGGAAGCGGGGGGGCCAGAGATACGCAGTATTTT
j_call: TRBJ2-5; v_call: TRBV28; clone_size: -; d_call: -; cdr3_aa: CASSYYAQGTVETQYF; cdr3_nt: TGTGCCAGCAGTTACTACGCCCAGGGCACGGTGGAGACCCAGTACTTC
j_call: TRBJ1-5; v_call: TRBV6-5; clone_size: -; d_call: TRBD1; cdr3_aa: CASNSGTGGNQPQHF; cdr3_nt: TGTGCCAGCAACTCCGGGACAGGGGGCAATCAGCCCCAGCATTTT
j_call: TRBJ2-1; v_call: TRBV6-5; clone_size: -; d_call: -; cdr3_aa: CASRSGPLSGDEQFF; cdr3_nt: TGTGCCAGCAGAAGCGGGCCCCTCAGTGGGGATGAGCAGTTCTTC
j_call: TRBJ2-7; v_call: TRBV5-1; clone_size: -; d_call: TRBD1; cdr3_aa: CASSLAGQGVLYF; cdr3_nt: TGCGCCAGCAGCTTGGCTGGACAGGGAGTACTATACTTC
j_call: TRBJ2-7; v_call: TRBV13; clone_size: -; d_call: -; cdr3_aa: CASSLGRQSHEQYF; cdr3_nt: TGTGCCAGCAGCTTAGGCAGGCAGTCCCACGAGCAGTACTTC
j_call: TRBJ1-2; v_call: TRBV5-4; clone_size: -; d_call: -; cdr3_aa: CASSLYRNYGYTF; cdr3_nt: TGTGCCAGCAGCTTGTACAGGAACTATGGCTACACCTTC
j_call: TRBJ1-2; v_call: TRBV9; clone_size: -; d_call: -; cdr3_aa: CASSVDTGRVGYTF; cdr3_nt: TGTGCCAGCAGCGTAGATACAGGGAGGGTTGGCTACACCTTC
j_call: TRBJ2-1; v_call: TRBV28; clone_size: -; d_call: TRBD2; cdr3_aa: CASSLAGTSGRNEQFF; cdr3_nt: TGTGCCAGCAGTTTAGCTGGGACTAGCGGACGCAATGAGCAGTTCTTC
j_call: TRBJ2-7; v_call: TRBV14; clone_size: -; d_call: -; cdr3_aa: CASSQEVGSAYEQYF; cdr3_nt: TGTGCCAGCAGCCAAGAGGTAGGATCGGCTTACGAGCAGTACTTC
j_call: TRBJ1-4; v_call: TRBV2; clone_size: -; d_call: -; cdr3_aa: CASSDGWEKLFF; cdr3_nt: TGTGCCAGCAGTGACGGGTGGGAAAAACTGTTTTTT